This record covers a single TCR beta chain. The germline gives CDR1 MNHEY, CDR2 SMNVEV (reference sequence). With 7 bases clipped from V and 6 bases from J, the junction kept 10 bases outside the gene matches. The CDR3 consists of 17 residues. These data come from a study of blood T cell repertoires in COVID-19. This table comes from immunoSEQ multiplex PCR, and its TCRdb copy is limited to in-frame clones, with some not included. The sample contains 290,000 or so clones, over 75% of which appear only once. V and J are TRBV27 and TRBJ2-1, with 15 bases identical to TRBD2. The source of this sequence is a man in his fifties or sixties with active or convalescent COVID-19. Sequences were obtained from peripheral blood. As DNA, the CDR3 is TGTGCCAGCACTGGACTAGCGGGGGGGAGAGGGCGCAATGAGCAGTTCTTC. Its protein is CASTGLAGGRGRNEQFF.